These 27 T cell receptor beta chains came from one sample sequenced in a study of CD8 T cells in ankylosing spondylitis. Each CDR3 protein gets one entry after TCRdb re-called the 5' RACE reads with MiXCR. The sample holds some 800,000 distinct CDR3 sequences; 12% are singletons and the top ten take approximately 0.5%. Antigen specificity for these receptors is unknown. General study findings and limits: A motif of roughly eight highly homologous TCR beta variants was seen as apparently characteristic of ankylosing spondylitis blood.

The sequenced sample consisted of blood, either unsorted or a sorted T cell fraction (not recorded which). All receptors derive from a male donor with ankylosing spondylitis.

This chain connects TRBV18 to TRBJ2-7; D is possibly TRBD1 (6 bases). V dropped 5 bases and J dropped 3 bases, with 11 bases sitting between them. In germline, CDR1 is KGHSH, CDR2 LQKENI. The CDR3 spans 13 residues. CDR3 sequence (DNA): TGTGCCAGCTCAACAGGGTTCTTCTACGAGCAGTACTTC. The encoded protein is CASSTGFFYEQYF.

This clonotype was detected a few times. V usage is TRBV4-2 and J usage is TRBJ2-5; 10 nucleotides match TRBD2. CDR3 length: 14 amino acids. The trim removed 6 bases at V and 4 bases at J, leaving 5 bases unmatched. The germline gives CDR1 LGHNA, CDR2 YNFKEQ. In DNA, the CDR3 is TGTGCCAGCAGGGAAATAGCGGGAGGAGAGACCCAGTACTTC. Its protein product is CASREIAGGETQYF.

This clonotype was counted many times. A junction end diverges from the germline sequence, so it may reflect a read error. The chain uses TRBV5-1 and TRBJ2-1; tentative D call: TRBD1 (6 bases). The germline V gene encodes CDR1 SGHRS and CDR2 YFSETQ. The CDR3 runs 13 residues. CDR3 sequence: CASSRDTYNEQFF. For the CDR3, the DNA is TGTGCCAGCAGCCGGGACACCTACAATGAGCAGTTCTTC.

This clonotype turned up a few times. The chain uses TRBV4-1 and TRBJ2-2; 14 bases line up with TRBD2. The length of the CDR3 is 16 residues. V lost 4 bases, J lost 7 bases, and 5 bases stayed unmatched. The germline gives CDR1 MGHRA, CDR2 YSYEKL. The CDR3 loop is CASSLGTSGSGGELFF. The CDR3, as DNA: TGCGCCAGCAGCCTCGGGACTAGCGGGAGTGGCGGGGAGCTGTTTTTT.

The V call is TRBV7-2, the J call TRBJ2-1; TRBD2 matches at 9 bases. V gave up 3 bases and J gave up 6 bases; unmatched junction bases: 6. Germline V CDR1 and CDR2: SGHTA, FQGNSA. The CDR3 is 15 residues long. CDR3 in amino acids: CASSFKSGGPNEQFF. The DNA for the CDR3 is TGTGCCAGCAGCTTTAAGAGCGGGGGGCCCAATGAGCAGTTCTTC. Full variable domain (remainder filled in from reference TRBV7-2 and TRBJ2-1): GAGVSQSPSNKVTEKGKDVELRCDPISGHTALYWYRQSLGQGLEFLIYFQGNSAPDKSGLPSDRFSAERTGGSVSTLTIQRTQQEDSAVYLCASSFKSGGPNEQFFGPGTRLTVL.

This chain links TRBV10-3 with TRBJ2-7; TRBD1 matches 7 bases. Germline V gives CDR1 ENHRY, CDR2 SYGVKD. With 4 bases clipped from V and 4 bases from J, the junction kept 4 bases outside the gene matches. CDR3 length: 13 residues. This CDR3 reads CAISGQGWYEQYF. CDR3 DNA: TGTGCCATCAGTGGACAGGGTTGGTACGAGCAGTACTTC.

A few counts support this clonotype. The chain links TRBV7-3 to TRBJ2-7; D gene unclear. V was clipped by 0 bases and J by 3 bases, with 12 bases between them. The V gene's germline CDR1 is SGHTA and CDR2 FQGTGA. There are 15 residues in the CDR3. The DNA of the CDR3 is TGTGCCAGCAGCTTAACGGCTACAGCATACTACGAGCAGTACTTC. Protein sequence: CASSLTATAYYEQYF.

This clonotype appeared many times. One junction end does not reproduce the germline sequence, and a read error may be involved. For the CDR3, the DNA is TGCGCCAGCAGCTTGGAGACAGGGGGCAAACAGCCCCAGCATTTT. Translation gives CASSLETGGKQPQHF. The chain combines TRBV5-1 with TRBJ1-5; TRBD1 matches at 10 bases. The CDR3 consists of 15 residues. Per germline, CDR1 SGHRS and CDR2 YFSETQ.

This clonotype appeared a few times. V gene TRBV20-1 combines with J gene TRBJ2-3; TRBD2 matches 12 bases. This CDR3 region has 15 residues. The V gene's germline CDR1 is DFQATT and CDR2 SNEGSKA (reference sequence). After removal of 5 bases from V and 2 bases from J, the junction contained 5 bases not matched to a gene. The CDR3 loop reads CSARLAGVYTDTQYF. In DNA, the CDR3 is TGCAGTGCTCGACTAGCGGGGGTATACACAGATACGCAGTATTTT.

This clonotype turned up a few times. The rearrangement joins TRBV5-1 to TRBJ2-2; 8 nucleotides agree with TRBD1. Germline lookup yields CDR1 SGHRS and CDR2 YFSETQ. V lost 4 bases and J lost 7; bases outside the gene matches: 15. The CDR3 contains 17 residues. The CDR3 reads CASSAPLIPRGRGELFF. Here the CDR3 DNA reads TGCGCCAGCAGCGCACCTTTAATCCCCAGGGGGCGCGGGGAGCTGTTTTTT.

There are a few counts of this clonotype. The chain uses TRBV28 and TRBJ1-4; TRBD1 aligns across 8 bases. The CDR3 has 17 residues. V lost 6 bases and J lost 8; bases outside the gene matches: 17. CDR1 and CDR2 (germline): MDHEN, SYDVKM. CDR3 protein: CASSQATFRDRREKLFF. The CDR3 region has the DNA TGTGCCAGCAGCCAGGCCACGTTCCGGGACAGGCGGGAAAAACTGTTTTTT.

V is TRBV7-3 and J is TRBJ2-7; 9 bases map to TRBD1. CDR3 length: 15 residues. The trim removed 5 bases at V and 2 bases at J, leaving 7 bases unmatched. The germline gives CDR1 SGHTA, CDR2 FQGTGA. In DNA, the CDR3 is TGTGCCAGCAGCCCTAGGACAGGGGTACCCTACGAGCAGTACTTC. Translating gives CASSPRTGVPYEQYF.

CDR3 in amino acids: CSASVGLAGTYEQYF. CDR3 nucleotide sequence: TGCAGTGCTAGCGTTGGACTAGCGGGTACCTACGAGCAGTACTTC. The chain joins TRBV20-1 to TRBJ2-7; 11 nucleotides line up with TRBD2. The CDR3 contains 15 residues. V shed 3 bases, J shed 2 bases, and the junction held 6 bases outside the gene matches. Germline-derived CDR1 and CDR2 are DFQATT and SNEGSKA (reference sequence).

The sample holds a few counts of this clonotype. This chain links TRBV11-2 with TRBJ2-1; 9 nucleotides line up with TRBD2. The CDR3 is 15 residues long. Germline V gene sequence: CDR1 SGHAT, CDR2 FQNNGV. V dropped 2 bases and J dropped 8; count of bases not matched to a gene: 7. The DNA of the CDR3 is TGTGCCAGCAGCTTATTCAGCGGGAGGTTGGATGAGCAGTTCTTC. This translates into CASSLFSGRLDEQFF.

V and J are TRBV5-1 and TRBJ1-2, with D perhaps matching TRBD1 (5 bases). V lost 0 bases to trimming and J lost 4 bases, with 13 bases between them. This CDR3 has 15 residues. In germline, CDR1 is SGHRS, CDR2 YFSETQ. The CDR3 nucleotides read TGCGCCAGCAGCTTGGAGCCCGACAGACCCTATGGCTACACCTTC. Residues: CASSLEPDRPYGYTF.

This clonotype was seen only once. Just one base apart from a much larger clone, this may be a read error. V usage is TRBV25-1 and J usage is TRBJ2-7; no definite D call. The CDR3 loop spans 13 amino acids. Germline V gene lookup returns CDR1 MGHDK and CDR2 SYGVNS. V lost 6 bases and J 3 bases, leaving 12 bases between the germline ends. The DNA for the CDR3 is TGTGCCAGCAGCGCCGGGTCAAACTACGAGCAGTACTTC. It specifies CASSAGSNYEQYF.

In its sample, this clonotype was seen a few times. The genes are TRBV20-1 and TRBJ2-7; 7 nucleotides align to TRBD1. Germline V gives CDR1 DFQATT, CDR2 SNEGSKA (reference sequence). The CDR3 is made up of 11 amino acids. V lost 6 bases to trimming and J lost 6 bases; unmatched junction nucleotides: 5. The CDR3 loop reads CSAGQVGEQYF. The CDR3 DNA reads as TGCAGTGCCGGACAGGTGGGCGAGCAGTACTTC.

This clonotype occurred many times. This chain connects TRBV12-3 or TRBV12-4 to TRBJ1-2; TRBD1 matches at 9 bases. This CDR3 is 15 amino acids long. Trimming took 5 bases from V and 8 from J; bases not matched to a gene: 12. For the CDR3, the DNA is TGTGCCAGCAGTACGAGCCGGGACAGGGCGGGCGGCTACACCTTC. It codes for CASSTSRDRAGGYTF.

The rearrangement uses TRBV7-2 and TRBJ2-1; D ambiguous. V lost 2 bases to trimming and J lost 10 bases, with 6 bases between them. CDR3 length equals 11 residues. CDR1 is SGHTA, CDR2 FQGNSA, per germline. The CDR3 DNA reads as TGTGCCAGCAGCTTAATCCGGGAGCAGTTCTTC. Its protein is CASSLIREQFF.

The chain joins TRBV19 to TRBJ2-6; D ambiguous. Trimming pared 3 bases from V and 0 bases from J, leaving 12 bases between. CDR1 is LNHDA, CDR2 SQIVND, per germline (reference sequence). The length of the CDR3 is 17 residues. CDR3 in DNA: TGTGCCAGTAGTATTGGCCCGGTTAACTCTGGGGCCAACGTCCTGACTTTC. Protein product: CASSIGPVNSGANVLTF.

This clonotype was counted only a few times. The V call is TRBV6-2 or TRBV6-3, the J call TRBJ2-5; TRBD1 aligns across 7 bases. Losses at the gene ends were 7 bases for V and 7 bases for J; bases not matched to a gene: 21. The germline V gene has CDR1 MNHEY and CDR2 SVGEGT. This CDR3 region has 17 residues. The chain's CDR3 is CASTLSSRGPYDGTQYF. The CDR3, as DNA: TGTGCCAGCACCCTCTCGAGTAGGGGGCCCTACGACGGGACCCAGTACTTC.

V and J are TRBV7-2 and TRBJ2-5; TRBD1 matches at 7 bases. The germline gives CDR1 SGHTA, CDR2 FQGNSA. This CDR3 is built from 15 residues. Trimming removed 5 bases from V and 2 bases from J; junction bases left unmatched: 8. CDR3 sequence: CASSANRGVQETQYF. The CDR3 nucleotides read TGTGCCAGCAGCGCCAACAGGGGAGTTCAAGAGACCCAGTACTTC.

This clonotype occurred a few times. CDR3 bases: TGTGCCAGCAGTTTATGGACTAGCGGGACTAGCACAGATACGCAGTATTTT. Translating it yields CASSLWTSGTSTDTQYF. This chain joins TRBV12-3 or TRBV12-4 and TRBJ2-3, with 12 bases matching TRBD2. V shed 2 bases, J shed 0 bases, and the junction held 3 bases outside the gene matches. This CDR3 has 17 residues.

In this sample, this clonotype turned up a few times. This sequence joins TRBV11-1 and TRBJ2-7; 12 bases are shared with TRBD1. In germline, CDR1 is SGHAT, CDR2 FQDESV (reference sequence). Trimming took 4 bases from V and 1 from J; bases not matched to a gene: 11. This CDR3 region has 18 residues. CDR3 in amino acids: CASSSRDRGLMGSYEQYF. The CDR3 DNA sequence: TGTGCCAGCAGCTCCCGGGACAGGGGGCTAATGGGTTCCTACGAGCAGTACTTC.

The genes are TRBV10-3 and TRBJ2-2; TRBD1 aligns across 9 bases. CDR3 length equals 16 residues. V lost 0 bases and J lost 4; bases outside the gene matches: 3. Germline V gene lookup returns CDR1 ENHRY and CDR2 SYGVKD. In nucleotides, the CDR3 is TGTGCCATCAGTGAGTCGTGGACAGGGGCCACCGGGGAGCTGTTTTTT. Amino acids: CAISESWTGATGELFF.

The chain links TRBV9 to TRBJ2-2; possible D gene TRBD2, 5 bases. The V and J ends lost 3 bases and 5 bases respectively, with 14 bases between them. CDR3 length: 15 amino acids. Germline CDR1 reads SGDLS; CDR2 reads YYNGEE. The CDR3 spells CASSEEWSGTGELFF. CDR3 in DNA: TGTGCCAGCAGCGAAGAGTGGTCGGGGACCGGGGAGCTGTTTTTT.

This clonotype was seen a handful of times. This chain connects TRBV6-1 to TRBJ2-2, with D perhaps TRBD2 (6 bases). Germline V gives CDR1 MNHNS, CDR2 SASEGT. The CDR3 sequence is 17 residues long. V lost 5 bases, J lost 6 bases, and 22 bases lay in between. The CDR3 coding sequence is TGTGCCAGCAGTCGCCGTTTTCTCGGGAGAGTTTCCGGGGAGCTGTTTTTT. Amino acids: CASSRRFLGRVSGELFF.